The TCR beta chain under discussion was sequenced for a study of T cell responses to AZD1222 COVID-19 vaccine. General study findings and limits: With dominance at 160-218 and 743-854, vaccine-associated CD4 TCRs spanned spike. Baseline testing showed seropositivity in only six AZD1222 recipients. Two doses of AZD1222 preceded a rise in Spike-specific TCR breadth and depth.

Concerning this clone: Its target is unknown.

Pooled together were second doses at about 4 or about 12 weeks. The germline V and J ends were trimmed by 5 bases and 5 bases, with 12 bases remaining between them. Germline values: CDR1 LNHDA, CDR2 SQIVND (reference sequence). The CDR3 covers 13 residues. Clones were read by immunoSEQ multiplex PCR, and TCRdb kept only the in-frame ones, dropping some. The table has 150,000 to 200,000 clones, just over 90% seen once. The receptor was isolated from an adult who received the AZD1222 COVID-19 vaccine. The starting material was peripheral blood, obtained 28 days after the second AZD1222 dose. This chain uses TRBV19 with TRBJ1-2, with D possibly being TRBD1 (5 bases). The CDR3 here is CASSLGRGYGYTF. In DNA form, the CDR3 reads TGTGCCAGTAGTTTGGGACGGGGATATGGCTACACCTTC.